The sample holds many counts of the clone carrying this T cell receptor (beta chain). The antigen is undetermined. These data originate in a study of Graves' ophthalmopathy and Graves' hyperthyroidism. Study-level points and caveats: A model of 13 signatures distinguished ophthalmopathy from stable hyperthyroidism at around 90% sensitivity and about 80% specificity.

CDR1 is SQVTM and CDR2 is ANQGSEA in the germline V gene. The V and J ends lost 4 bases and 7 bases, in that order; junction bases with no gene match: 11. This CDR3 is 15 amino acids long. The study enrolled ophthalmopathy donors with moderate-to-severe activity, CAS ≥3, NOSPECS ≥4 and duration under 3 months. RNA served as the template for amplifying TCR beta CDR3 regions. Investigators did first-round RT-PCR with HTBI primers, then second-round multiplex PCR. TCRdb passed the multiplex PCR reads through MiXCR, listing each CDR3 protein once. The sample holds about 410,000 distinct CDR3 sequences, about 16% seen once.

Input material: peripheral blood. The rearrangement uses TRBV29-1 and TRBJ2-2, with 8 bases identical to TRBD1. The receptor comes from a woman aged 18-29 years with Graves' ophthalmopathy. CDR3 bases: TGCAGCGTTGGTAGGCAGGGGGCCGGGATCGGGGAGCTGTTTTTT. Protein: CSVGRQGAGIGELFF.